These 30 T cell receptor beta chains were sequenced from one sample in a study of PD-L1 blockade in urothelial cancer. The repertoire was sequenced with immunoSEQ multiplex PCR; TCRdb's copy has only in-frame clones and lacks some. The data contain approximately 100,000 clones, approximately 85% of them seen just once; the ten biggest clones take up 2.4%. The sample was PBMCs, taken around atezolizumab (anti-PD-L1) treatment. All receptors come from a man between 45 and 60 years old with urothelial cancer.

This sequence joins TRBV30 and TRBJ2-7; 7 nucleotides align to TRBD1. The CDR3 is 13 residues long. Germline-derived CDR1 and CDR2 are GTSNPN and SVGIG (reference sequence). Losses at the gene ends were 3 bases for V and 3 bases for J; bases not matched to a gene: 5. CDR3 sequence (DNA): TGTGCCTGGAGGAGTGACAGGGTCTACGAGCAGTACTTC. This gives the protein CAWRSDRVYEQYF.

The chain combines TRBV29-1 with TRBJ2-7, with 11 bases aligning to TRBD2. The CDR3 consists of 15 residues. The germline V gene encodes CDR1 SQVTM and CDR2 ANQGSEA. The J segment lost 5 bases and the V segment lost 3 bases, leaving 9 bases of the junction unmatched. CDR3 nucleotide sequence: TGCAGCGTTGAGTTAGCGGGAGGGCCTCTCAACGAGCAGTACTTC. Protein: CSVELAGGPLNEQYF.

The chain has TRBV5-4 and TRBJ2-5; 14 bases agree with TRBD2. Germline CDR1 and CDR2: SGHNT and YYREEE (reference sequence). The CDR3 covers 18 residues. With 4 bases clipped from V and 1 base from J, the junction kept 9 bases outside the gene matches. The CDR3: CASSGGTSGSSLQETQYF. Here the CDR3 DNA reads TGTGCCAGCAGCGGAGGGACTAGCGGGAGTTCCCTCCAAGAGACCCAGTACTTC.

The CDR3 spells CASSPRGQGSTDTQYF. The CDR3 DNA reads as TGTGCCAGCTCACCACGGGGACAGGGTAGCACAGATACGCAGTATTTT. This chain uses TRBV18 with TRBJ2-3, with 9 bases lining up with TRBD1. Trimming at V came to 1 base and at J to 0 bases, leaving 2 bases not matched to a gene. This CDR3 is 16 amino acids long. Germline V gene data show CDR1 as KGHSH and CDR2 as LQKENI.

This clone was picked up a small number of times. The CDR3 sequence is CATQAPARDREVYEQYF. The CDR3 coding sequence is TGTGCGACCCAAGCGCCGGCCCGGGACAGGGAAGTGTACGAGCAGTACTTC. The chain uses TRBV21-1 and TRBJ2-7; the table's TRBD1 call for D was not verified on the DNA. TRBV21-1 is termed a pseudogene. This CDR3 spans 17 amino acids.

This chain connects TRBV27 to TRBJ2-3; 10 nucleotides align to TRBD2. V lost 3 bases and J lost 1; bases outside the gene matches: 4. This CDR3 is 16 amino acids long. In germline, CDR1 is MNHEY, CDR2 SMNVEV (reference sequence). The CDR3 loop reads CASSFERGGRTDTQYF. CDR3 DNA: TGTGCCAGCAGTTTTGAGCGGGGGGGCCGCACAGATACGCAGTATTTT.

V usage is TRBV4-2 and J usage is TRBJ2-2, with D unresolved. Germline V gene sequence: CDR1 LGHNA, CDR2 YNFKEQ. The CDR3 is 16 amino acids. The V gene lost 4 bases and the J gene lost 0 bases, with 12 bases spanning the gap. The DNA for the CDR3 is TGTGCCAGCAGCCCTATGCGACATCCGAACACCGGGGAGCTGTTTTTT. Protein: CASSPMRHPNTGELFF.

This clone was counted only a few times. This chain joins TRBV11-1 and TRBJ1-2; 8 nucleotides line up with TRBD1. This CDR3 is 15 amino acids long. The ends lost 2 bases at V and 3 bases at J; junction bases unmatched: 5. Germline V gene sequence: CDR1 SGHAT, CDR2 FQDESV (reference sequence). This CDR3 reads CASSLTDRAYYGYTF. In DNA form, the CDR3 reads TGTGCCAGCAGCTTAACGGACAGGGCCTACTATGGCTACACCTTC.

This clone appeared once. The rearrangement links TRBV30 to TRBJ1-3, with a weak D call TRBD1 (5 bases). The germline V gene encodes CDR1 GTSNPN and CDR2 SVGIG (reference sequence). The CDR3 contains 13 residues. The V and J ends lost 1 base and 3 bases respectively, with 7 bases between them. The CDR3 DNA reads TGTGCCTGGAGTGGGGGGGGTGGAAACACCATATATTTT. Translation gives CAWSGGGGNTIYF.

V and J are TRBV4-2 and TRBJ2-1; D might be TRBD1 (5 bases). Trimming shortened V by 1 base and J by 4 bases, and 8 bases separated the two germline ends. CDR1 is LGHNA, CDR2 YNFKEQ, per germline. The CDR3 is 14 amino acids. CDR3 amino acids: CASSQGTKYNEQFF. Written as DNA, the CDR3 is TGTGCCAGCAGCCAAGGGACAAAGTACAATGAGCAGTTCTTC.

This clone has just one count. J is TRBJ2-7 and V is TRBV11-3, with 8 bases fitting TRBD1. After removal of 6 bases from V and 3 bases from J, the junction contained 16 bases not matched to a gene. Germline values: CDR1 SGHNT, CDR2 YENEEA. This CDR3 is built from 17 residues. CDR3 sequence reads: CASSSGTGTLGDYEQYF. The CDR3 DNA sequence: TGTGCCAGCAGTTCCGGGACAGGTACTCTGGGGGACTACGAGCAGTACTTC. Variable domain in full (rest from reference TRBV11-3 and TRBJ2-7): EAGVVQSPRYKIIEKKQPVAFWCNPISGHNTLYWYLQNLGQGPELLIRYENEEAVDDSQLPKDRFSAERLKGVDSTLKIQPAELGDSAVYLCASSSGTGTLGDYEQYFGPGTRLTVT.

The chain employs TRBV25-1 and TRBJ2-7; D might be TRBD1 (6 bases). Deletions cut 1 base from V and 4 bases from J, with 11 bases between. This CDR3 spans 14 amino acids. In germline, CDR1 is MGHDK, CDR2 SYGVNS. The CDR3: CASSELRDTYEQYF. CDR3 in DNA: TGTGCCAGCAGTGAATTGAGGGACACATACGAGCAGTACTTC.

The chain carries TRBV30 and TRBJ2-5; TRBD2 agrees at 10 bases. V trimming: 0 bases; J trimming: 1 base; junction bases outside the gene matches: 2. The CDR3 totals 15 residues. The V gene's germline CDR1 is GTSNPN and CDR2 SVGIG (reference sequence). CDR3 loop: CAWSVGLAVQETQYF. CDR3 DNA sequence: TGTGCCTGGAGTGTTGGACTAGCGGTCCAAGAGACCCAGTACTTC.

This clone came up a few times. This sequence joins TRBV5-1 and TRBJ1-3; maybe TRBD1 (6 bases). V shed 0 bases and J shed 4 bases, with 17 bases lying between them. The CDR3 is 17 residues long. Germline values: CDR1 SGHRS, CDR2 YFSETQ. CDR3 region: CASSLAGVGAWGNTIYF. The CDR3 DNA reads as TGCGCCAGCAGCTTGGCCGGTGTGGGGGCTTGGGGAAACACCATATATTTT.

V and J are TRBV9 and TRBJ2-5, with TRBD1 as a possible D gene (6 bases). Deletions cut 0 bases from V and 2 bases from J, with 11 bases between. The CDR3 is 15 amino acids. Germline CDR1 SGDLS, CDR2 YYNGEE. The CDR3 nucleotides are TGTGCCAGCAGCGTAGGAGGACAGAGACAAGAGACCCAGTACTTC. Amino acid sequence: CASSVGGQRQETQYF.

This rearrangement joins TRBV19 to TRBJ2-3; 9 nucleotides line up with TRBD1. In germline, CDR1 is LNHDA, CDR2 SQIVND (reference sequence). The CDR3 runs to 16 residues. With 7 bases clipped from V and 2 bases from J, the junction kept 10 bases outside the gene matches. CDR3 amino acids: CASKRGGTGTTDTQYF. The CDR3 DNA follows: TGTGCCAGTAAGAGGGGCGGGACAGGGACCACAGATACGCAGTATTTT.

The genes are TRBV18 and TRBJ2-2; no reliable D call. With 3 bases removed from V and 0 bases from J, the gap between germline ends came to 14 bases. The CDR3 is 17 residues long. The germline gives CDR1 KGHSH, CDR2 LQKENI. The CDR3, as DNA: TGTGCCAGCTCACCCCCCCCTTTCCAGACGAACACCGGGGAGCTGTTTTTT. It specifies CASSPPPFQTNTGELFF.

The chain recombines TRBV10-3 with TRBJ2-2; 12 nucleotides agree with TRBD2. CDR3 length: 18 residues. Germline V lookup: CDR1 ENHRY, CDR2 SYGVKD. Trimming removed 6 bases from V and 6 bases from J; junction bases left unmatched: 14. The CDR3 DNA reads as TGTGCCATCAGCCCTTCGAGACTAGCGGGAGTGGGGGCCGGGGAGCTGTTTTTT. It is translated as CAISPSRLAGVGAGELFF.

The chain combines TRBV30 with TRBJ2-7; 11 nucleotides match TRBD2. This CDR3 has 13 amino acids. V dropped 4 bases and J dropped 6; count of bases not matched to a gene: 5. CDR1 is GTSNPN, CDR2 SVGIG, per germline (reference sequence). The CDR3 DNA follows: TGTGCCTGGAATCGGGGACTAGCGGCCGAGCAGTACTTC. This sequence encodes CAWNRGLAAEQYF.

The V call is TRBV10-3, the J call TRBJ1-1, with unresolved D. The CDR3 is made up of 11 amino acids. V lost 5 bases to trimming and J lost 2 bases, with 3 bases between them. The germline V gene has CDR1 ENHRY and CDR2 SYGVKD. The CDR3 sequence: CAISQNTEAFF. CDR3 in DNA: TGTGCCATCAGTCAAAACACTGAAGCTTTCTTT.

This chain uses TRBV28 with TRBJ1-2, with D maybe TRBD1 (5 bases). V was cut by 6 bases and J by 4 bases, with 9 bases left in between. Germline V CDR1 and CDR2: MDHEN, SYDVKM. This CDR3 has 12 residues. The CDR3 loop reads CASRARAYGYTF. The CDR3 region has the DNA TGTGCCAGCAGAGCCAGGGCCTATGGCTACACCTTC.

The chain combines TRBV5-1 with TRBJ1-6; TRBD1 matches at 7 bases. Unmatched junction bases numbered 9, after V lost 2 bases and J lost 7 bases. CDR1 SGHRS and CDR2 YFSETQ come from the germline V gene. The CDR3 is 16 amino acids. The CDR3 coding sequence is TGCGCCAGCAGCTTCGGTACAGGGGCCACGAATTCACCCCTCCACTTT. Amino acid sequence: CASSFGTGATNSPLHF.

This rearrangement joins TRBV5-4 to TRBJ2-7, with TRBD1 matching 7 bases. The CDR3 runs 14 residues. Germline V gene sequence: CDR1 SGHNT, CDR2 YYREEE (reference sequence). V trimming: 4 bases; J trimming: 3 bases; junction bases outside the gene matches: 7. The CDR3 here is CASSIDRELYEQYF. In DNA form, the CDR3 reads TGTGCCAGCAGCATTGACAGGGAGCTCTACGAGCAGTACTTC.

CDR3 in DNA: TGTGCCAGCAGCTCCGGGACAGCTAGCACAGATACGCAGTATTTT. Translated, it gives CASSSGTASTDTQYF. The rearrangement joins TRBV28 to TRBJ2-3; 7 positions agree with TRBD1. This CDR3 has 15 residues. J lost 0 bases, V lost 6 bases, and 6 bases had no gene match. The germline CDR1 and CDR2 sequences are MDHEN and SYDVKM.

The gene calls are TRBV27 and TRBJ1-3; the D is unclear. The CDR3 is 15 amino acids. Deletions cut 5 bases from V and 0 bases from J, with 11 bases between. CDR1 and CDR2 (germline): MNHEY, SMNVEV (reference sequence). The CDR3 reads CASSPDTYSGNTIYF. The CDR3 DNA is TGTGCCAGCAGTCCCGACACCTACTCTGGAAACACCATATATTTT.

In this sample, this clone turned up once. The rearrangement uses TRBV28 and TRBJ2-2, with TRBD2 identical over 10 bases. The CDR3 is made up of 15 amino acids. V was clipped by 2 bases and J by 3 bases; unmatched bases: 0. Germline V gene data show CDR1 as MDHEN and CDR2 as SYDVKM. Written as DNA, the CDR3 is TGTGCCAGCAGTTTAGGACTAGCGGACACCGGGGAGCTGTTTTTT. This sequence encodes CASSLGLADTGELFF.

The rearrangement uses TRBV5-1 and TRBJ2-5; D might be TRBD2 (5 bases). V gave up 4 bases and J gave up 1 base, with 11 bases separating them. CDR1 is SGHRS, CDR2 YFSETQ, per germline. The CDR3 totals 14 residues. CDR3 sequence reads: CASSRPGSQETQYF. The CDR3 DNA is TGCGCCAGCAGCCGCCCGGGGAGCCAAGAGACCCAGTACTTC.

The genes are TRBV19 and TRBJ1-4; 9 positions match TRBD1. V lost 10 bases and J lost 5; bases outside the gene matches: 11. This CDR3 contains 15 residues. Germline V lookup: CDR1 LNHDA, CDR2 SQIVND (reference sequence). The CDR3, as DNA: TGTGCCACGTCCCGGGACAGGGTAAACAATGAAAAACTGTTTTTT. This gives the protein CATSRDRVNNEKLFF. The full variable domain, completed using reference TRBV19 and TRBJ1-4, is DGGITQSPKYLFRKEGQNVTLSCEQNLNHDAMYWYRQDPGQGLRLIYYSQIVNDFQKGDIAEGYSVSREKKESFPLTVTSAQKNPTAFYLCATSRDRVNNEKLFFGSGTQLSVL.

The chain employs TRBV5-4 and TRBJ2-3; 10 bases are a match to TRBD2. The V segment lost 4 bases and the J segment 2 bases; nucleotides outside the gene matches: 16. The CDR3 has 19 residues. Germline V gene sequence: CDR1 SGHNT, CDR2 YYREEE (reference sequence). DNA of the CDR3: TGTGCCAGCAGCCCCGATTTAGCGGGAGGCGGCCTACCCACAGATACGCAGTATTTT. Encoded protein: CASSPDLAGGGLPTDTQYF.

CDR3 sequence reads: CASSLFSGVGEQYF. CDR3 bases: TGTGCCAGCAGTCTCTTTTCGGGAGTGGGCGAGCAGTACTTC. The chain employs TRBV27 and TRBJ2-7, with D tentatively TRBD2 (6 bases). Germline CDR1 MNHEY, CDR2 SMNVEV (reference sequence). This CDR3 spans 14 amino acids. Trimming took off 5 bases at V and 6 bases at J, with 17 bases between the two ends.